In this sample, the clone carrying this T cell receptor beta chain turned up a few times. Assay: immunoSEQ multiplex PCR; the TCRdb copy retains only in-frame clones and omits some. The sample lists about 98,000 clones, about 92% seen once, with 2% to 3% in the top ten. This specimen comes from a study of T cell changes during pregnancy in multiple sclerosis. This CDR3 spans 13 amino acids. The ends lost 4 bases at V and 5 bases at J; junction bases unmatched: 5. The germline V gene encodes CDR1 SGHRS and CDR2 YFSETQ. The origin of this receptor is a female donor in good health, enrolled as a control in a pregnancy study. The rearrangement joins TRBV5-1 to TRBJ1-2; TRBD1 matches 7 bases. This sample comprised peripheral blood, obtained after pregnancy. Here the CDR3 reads CASSGDSNYGYTF. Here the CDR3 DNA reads TGCGCCAGCAGCGGGGACAGCAATTATGGCTACACCTTC.